This T cell receptor (beta chain) emerged from a study of blood T cell repertoires in COVID-19. Germline values: CDR1 KGHSH, CDR2 LQKENI. Deletions cut 7 bases from V and 2 bases from J, with 14 bases between. CDR3 length: 14 residues. Using immunoSEQ multiplex PCR, the repertoire was profiled, and TCRdb retains in-frame clones only, with some absent. This table holds 150,000 to 200,000 clones, 81% found once. The sequence was obtained from a man aged 60 to 69 with active or convalescent COVID-19. This sequence joins TRBV18 and TRBJ1-1; D call uncertain. The sequenced sample consisted of peripheral blood. CDR3 sequence reads: CASFSAASNTEAFF. CDR3 nucleotides: TGTGCCAGCTTTTCTGCGGCGTCCAACACTGAAGCTTTCTTT.